Each of the 13 T cell receptor beta chains below was sequenced from the same sample in a study of blood T cell repertoires in COVID-19 (dated by TCRdb to 2020 to 2022). The library was produced with the immunoSEQ multiplex PCR assay. TCRdb holds this immuneACCESS table with in-frame rearrangements only. Some clones are missing; in checked studies, unresolved V genes explain under half, and the rest has no known cause. The sample table lists approximately 190,000 clones, around four fifths of them with a count of one. The top ten clones comprise roughly 5% of the sample. Sample: peripheral blood. The receptor set was obtained from a woman aged 70-85 years with active or convalescent COVID-19.

The gene calls are TRBV19 and TRBJ2-2; TRBD1 aligns across 10 bases. V lost 5 bases to trimming and J lost 4 bases; unmatched junction nucleotides: 4. Germline assignment: CDR1 LNHDA and CDR2 SQIVND (reference sequence). This CDR3 is 15 amino acids long. CDR3 coding DNA: TGTGCCAGTAGTCCGGGACAGGGGACCACCGGGGAGCTGTTTTTT. The encoded protein is CASSPGQGTTGELFF.

This clone has more than one count but fewer than ten. The chain is built from TRBV10-2 and TRBJ1-5, with 8 bases aligning to TRBD1. Germline CDR1 WSHSY, CDR2 SAAADI. After removal of 3 bases from V and 7 bases from J, the junction contained 8 bases not matched to a gene. The CDR3 contains 15 residues. CDR3 in DNA: TGCGCCAGCAGTGACTGGACAGGGCGCGAACAGCCCCAGCATTTT. Translation: CASSDWTGREQPQHF.

The gene calls are TRBV27 and TRBJ2-1; TRBD2 matches at 8 bases. This CDR3 spans 17 amino acids. Germline lookup yields CDR1 MNHEY and CDR2 SMNVEV (reference sequence). The ends lost 1 base at V and 4 bases at J; junction bases unmatched: 9. CDR3 protein: CASSLYSSGQAYNEQFF. Here the CDR3 DNA reads TGTGCCAGCAGTTTATACTCTAGCGGGCAGGCTTACAATGAGCAGTTCTTC.

V gene TRBV18 combines with J gene TRBJ1-3; D uncertain. V was shortened by 2 bases and J by 0 bases, with 11 bases between the two germline ends. The CDR3 spans 16 residues. Germline loops: CDR1 KGHSH, CDR2 LQKENI. In DNA form, the CDR3 reads TGTGCCAGCTCACCAGATACAGCCGACTCTGGAAACACCATATATTTT. As protein: CASSPDTADSGNTIYF.

The V call is TRBV19, the J call TRBJ1-4; D is uncertain. In germline, CDR1 is LNHDA, CDR2 SQIVND (reference sequence). Trimming took 5 bases from V and 8 from J, leaving 18 bases between them. The CDR3 runs to 15 residues. CDR3 bases: TGTGCCAGTAGTCCCCAGGCGGGGATCGGAGAAAAACTGTTTTTT. Its translation: CASSPQAGIGEKLFF. Full variable domain (rest looked up from reference TRBV19 and TRBJ1-4): DGGITQSPKYLFRKEGQNVTLSCEQNLNHDAMYWYRQDPGQGLRLIYYSQIVNDFQKGDIAEGYSVSREKKESFPLTVTSAQKNPTAFYLCASSPQAGIGEKLFFGSGTQLSVL.

The V and J genes are TRBV5-1 and TRBJ2-3; D remains ambiguous. V gave up 0 bases and J gave up 2 bases, with 7 bases separating them. The CDR3 is 14 amino acids. CDR1 is SGHRS, CDR2 YFSETQ, per germline. The CDR3 DNA is TGCGCCAGCAGCTTGGCTCTTAACACAGATACGCAGTATTTT. It yields the protein CASSLALNTDTQYF.

A remark on this clone: Within the sample, other DNA sequences also encode this same CDR3. The V call is TRBV6-6, the J call TRBJ1-2; 7 bases are a match to TRBD1. Trimming cost V 5 bases and J 5 bases; bases outside gene matches: 5. Germline CDR1 MNHNY, CDR2 SVGAGI (reference sequence). The CDR3 is 13 residues long. In DNA, the CDR3 is TGTGCCAGCAGTCGGACAGGTGGATATGGCTACACCTTC. It translates to CASSRTGGYGYTF.

V gene TRBV29-1 combines with J gene TRBJ2-7; D possibly corresponds to TRBD2 (7 bases). The CDR3 sequence is 13 residues long. The ends were cut back, 5 bases at V and 6 bases at J, with 17 bases in the middle. From germline, CDR1 is SQVTM and CDR2 ANQGSEA. Here the CDR3 DNA reads TGCAGCGTTTCCTCCGGGGGGCTTGGCGAGCAGTACTTC. Amino acids: CSVSSGGLGEQYF.

The rearrangement joins TRBV6-6 to TRBJ1-3; D gene unclear. The CDR3 is made up of 14 amino acids. CDR1 is MNHNY, CDR2 SVGAGI, per germline (reference sequence). The V and J ends lost 2 bases and 8 bases respectively, with 13 bases between them. This chain's CDR3 is CASSYGRLADTIYF. The DNA of the CDR3 is TGTGCCAGCAGTTACGGGAGGCTCGCGGACACCATATATTTT.

The chain joins TRBV24-1 to TRBJ2-1; 10 nucleotides agree with TRBD2. CDR3 length: 17 amino acids. The J segment lost 5 bases and the V segment lost 0 bases, leaving 6 bases of the junction unmatched. Germline V gene data show CDR1 as KGHDR and CDR2 as SFDVKD. The CDR3 DNA reads TGTGCCACCAGTGATTTGCATCGCAGCGGGAGGGACAATGAGCAGTTCTTC. Amino acids: CATSDLHRSGRDNEQFF.

A single count supports this clone. The CDR3 reads CASRPLANEQFF. CDR3 DNA sequence: TGTGCCAGCAGACCCCTAGCGAATGAGCAGTTCTTC. V is TRBV2 and J is TRBJ2-1; D perhaps matches TRBD2 (6 bases). This CDR3 contains 12 residues. Germline values: CDR1 SNHLY, CDR2 FYNNEI. The ends were cut back, 6 bases at V and 7 bases at J, with 10 bases in the middle.

V is TRBV7-7 and J is TRBJ2-5; D is undetermined. Trimming removed 1 base at V and 4 bases at J, with 4 bases between. CDR1 and CDR2 from the germline V gene are SSHAT and FNYEAQ (reference sequence). This CDR3 contains 12 residues. As DNA, the CDR3 is TGTGCCAGCAGCTTAGACAGAGAGACCCAGTACTTC. The encoded protein is CASSLDRETQYF.

The rearrangement joins TRBV5-1 to TRBJ2-3; 11 nucleotides align to TRBD2. Germline CDR1 and CDR2: SGHRS and YFSETQ. Germline trimming cut 4 bases from V and 2 bases from J; bases unmatched to any gene: 6. The CDR3 covers 16 residues. CDR3 DNA: TGCGCCAGCAGCCTGGGGACTAGCGGCCCCACAGATACGCAGTATTTT. This codes for CASSLGTSGPTDTQYF. The variable domain in full, completed from reference TRBV5-1 and TRBJ2-3, reads KAGVTQTPRYLIKTRGQQVTLSCSPISGHRSVSWYQQTPGQGLQFLFEYFSETQRNKGNFPGRFSGRQFSNSRSEMNVSTLELGDSALYLCASSLGTSGPTDTQYFGPGTRLTVL.